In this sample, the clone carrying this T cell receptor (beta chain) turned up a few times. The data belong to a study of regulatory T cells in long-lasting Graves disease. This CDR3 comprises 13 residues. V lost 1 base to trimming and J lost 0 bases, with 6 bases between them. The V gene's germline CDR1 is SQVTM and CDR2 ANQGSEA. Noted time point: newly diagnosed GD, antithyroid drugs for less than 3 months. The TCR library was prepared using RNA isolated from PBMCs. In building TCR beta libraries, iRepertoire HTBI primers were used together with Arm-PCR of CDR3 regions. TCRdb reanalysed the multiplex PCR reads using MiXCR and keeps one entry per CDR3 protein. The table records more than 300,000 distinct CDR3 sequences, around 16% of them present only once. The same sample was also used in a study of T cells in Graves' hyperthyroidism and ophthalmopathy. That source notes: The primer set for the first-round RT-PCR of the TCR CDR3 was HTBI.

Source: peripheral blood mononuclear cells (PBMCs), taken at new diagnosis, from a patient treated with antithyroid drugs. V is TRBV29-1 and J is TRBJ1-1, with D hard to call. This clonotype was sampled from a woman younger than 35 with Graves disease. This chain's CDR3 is CSVEGRMNTEAFF. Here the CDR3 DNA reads TGCAGCGTTGAAGGGAGAATGAACACTGAAGCTTTCTTT.